This TCR beta chain came from a study of blood T cell repertoires in COVID-19. Whole-study context: Collection of acute and convalescent COVID-19 samples took place in the United States, Italy and Spain.

This CDR3 comprises 14 residues. The germline V gene encodes CDR1 SGHKS and CDR2 YYEKEE (reference sequence). Germline trimming cut 1 base from V and 6 bases from J; bases unmatched to any gene: 7. Generated by immunoSEQ multiplex PCR, the TCRdb table keeps only in-frame clones and is missing some. Among 15,000 to 20,000 clones listed, over 75% were seen once. This TCR was recovered from a middle-aged man with active COVID-19. This chain connects TRBV5-5 to TRBJ2-7, with 7 nucleotides matching TRBD2. The specimen sequenced was peripheral blood. The CDR3 region has the DNA TGTGCCAGCAGCTTGCGGCGGGAGACCCTCGAGCAGTACTTC. Amino acid sequence: CASSLRRETLEQYF.